The source of this TCR beta chain is a study of CD8+ T cells in alopecia areata. In the study overall: Tofacitinib dosing lasted 6 to 18 months, which was then followed by 6 months off drug.

Extracted from the samples, RNA was reverse transcribed into cDNA to serve as the sequencing template. The method was immunoSEQ multiplex PCR; TCRdb's version includes in-frame clones alone and lacks a portion of them. This sample has about 180,000 clones, with around 60% found just once. Trimming stripped 4 bases from V and 3 bases from J, with 9 bases between. From germline, CDR1 is MDHEN and CDR2 SYDVKM. The CDR3 covers 13 residues. This receptor was taken from a human donor with alopecia areata. V and J are TRBV28 and TRBJ1-2, with D possibly being TRBD1 (6 bases). The material was CD4+ T cells sorted from blood, obtained at week 0. CDR3 nucleotides: TGTGCCAGCAGTTCACAGGGCCACTATGGCTACACCTTC. Its translation is CASSSQGHYGYTF.